Listed below are T cell receptor beta chains from one sample, sequenced in a study of T cells in Graves' hyperthyroidism and ophthalmopathy. TCRdb used MiXCR to reprocess the multiplex PCR reads, holding one entry per CDR3 protein. The sample comprises 250,000 to 300,000 distinct CDR3 sequences, roughly 15% of which are singletons, and almost 8% rests with the top ten. The specimen sequenced was blood. These TCRs come from a woman aged 25 to 39 with Graves' hyperthyroidism that later progressed to Graves' ophthalmopathy. CDR3s leave out the opening cysteine and the closing phenylalanine or tryptophan. Each record gives: clone size, V gene, CDR3 protein. For some rows the clone size is stated as once, few or many, or as a class when expanded; others skip it.

many,TRBV19,ASSSYRDIQETQY
many,TRBV20-1,SARDLGGGELF
few,TRBV20-1,SAVEAHIQPQH
many,TRBV28,AVEDRSYNEQF
few,TRBV19,ASRPVGDSRTQY
-,TRBV11-3,ASSSRQATDTQY
many,TRBV7-3,ASSLGQPPTYEQY
-,TRBV28,PPGSSYNSPLH
few,TRBV20-1,SANTGAYEQY
many,TRBV2,ARSGGTGETQY
many,TRBV28,ASTDSSLAGSETQY
few,TRBV6-1,ASSPPESTEAF
many,TRBV12-3/TRBV12-4,ASSFGLASDTQY
few,TRBV4-1,ASSQDEAGITDTQY
many,TRBV10-3,AISDRLAGNEQF
many,TRBV7-2,ASSLNTGRQPQH
many,TRBV7-2,ASSLARTGKGSYEQY
many,TRBV7-2,ASSLGAYTTEAF
many,TRBV2,ASTRNYEQY
many,TRBV10-3,AIRATSGNEQY
few,TRBV7-2,ASSLSGTGGRETQY
many,TRBV12-3/TRBV12-4,ASSLGGGQGTLGGYT
many,TRBV30,AWSTREQTQY
many,TRBV20-1,SASYGGFYEQY
few,TRBV10-3,AISESIVNNEQF
many,TRBV6-1,ASSERQSSYEQY
-,TRBV5-4,ASSWGEDNSPLH
many,TRBV10-3,AISPQGLGYGYT
many,TRBV11-3,ASSLMGSTEAF
many,TRBV6-1,ASTLGASGNTIY
many,TRBV28,ASSLRPQGASQEKLF
many,TRBV20-1,SATRVREMNEQF
few,TRBV20-1,SARSPVSWVTDTQY
many,TRBV29-1,SALQGARDTQY
few,TRBV5-1,ASSMGTGVFGQY
-,TRBV27,ASSFTASGGYTDTQY
few,TRBV6-2/TRBV6-3,ASSYSGTLYEQY
-,TRBV10-3,AISEGLELF
many,TRBV28,ASSLIDRGNGYT